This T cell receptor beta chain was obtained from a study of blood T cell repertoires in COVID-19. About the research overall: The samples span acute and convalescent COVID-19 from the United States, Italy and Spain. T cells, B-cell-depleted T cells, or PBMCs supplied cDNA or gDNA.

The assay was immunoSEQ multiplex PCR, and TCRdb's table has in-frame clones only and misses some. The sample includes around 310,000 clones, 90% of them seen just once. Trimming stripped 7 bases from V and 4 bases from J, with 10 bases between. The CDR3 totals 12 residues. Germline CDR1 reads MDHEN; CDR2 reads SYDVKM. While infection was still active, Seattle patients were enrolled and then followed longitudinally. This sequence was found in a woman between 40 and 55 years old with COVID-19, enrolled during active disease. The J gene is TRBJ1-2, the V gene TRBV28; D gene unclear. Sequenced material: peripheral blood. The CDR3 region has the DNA TGTGCCAGCATGGCGGGCTCCTATGGCTACACCTTC. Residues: CASMAGSYGYTF.